This TCR beta chain was sequenced for a study of blood T cell repertoires in COVID-19. In the study overall: The United States, Italy and Spain supplied acute and convalescent COVID-19 samples. Sources were T cells, B-cell-depleted T cells, or PBMCs; the material itself was cDNA or gDNA.

CDR3 size: 14 residues. The V gene lost 3 bases and the J gene lost 2 bases, with 11 bases spanning the gap. Germline-derived CDR1 and CDR2 are ENHRY and SYGVKD. As handled by the study authors: Amplified reference gene primers provided the basis for estimating nucleated cell counts. Generated by immunoSEQ multiplex PCR, the TCRdb table keeps only in-frame clones and is missing some. The D gene and trimming were derived from the DNA, and the V and J assignments and clone size from that table. The table lists 95,000 to 100,000 clones, about 80% of them singletons, with about 24% in the top ten. The sequence was collected from a human donor in a cohort sampled during active COVID-19. V usage is TRBV10-3 and J usage is TRBJ2-7; perhaps TRBD2 as D (6 bases). Material for sequencing was peripheral blood. The CDR3 protein is CAISDGREAYEQYF. The CDR3, as DNA: TGTGCCATCAGTGACGGCAGGGAGGCCTACGAGCAGTACTTC.